This T cell receptor (beta chain) derives from a study of blood T cell repertoires in COVID-19 (dated by TCRdb to between 2020 and 2021). Context from the whole study: Collaborator samples came from the United States, Italy and Spain and covered acute and convalescent phases of COVID-19. Where available, HLA class I and class II types were taken from metadata supplied by the sample provider and were not determined by assay-based typing. The samples were drawn from the first 160 participants of the ongoing ImmuneRACE study and from 950 to 1,500 subjects provided by 6 global collaborators. The sample metadata nearly always contained a de-identified subject ID, COVID-19 status, age in years and sex. A freely available public database, intended as a resource for researchers studying the immune response to SARS-CoV-2, is where the repertoires were released. The dataset comprised deeply sampled blood TCRbeta repertoires from subjects exposed to, actively infected with, or recovered from COVID-19. The prospective study material was composed of cDNA or gDNA derived from T cells, B-cell-depleted T cells, or PBMCs.

Whole blood was collected in K2EDTA tubes by collaborating institutions according to the institutions' own protocols. For TCRbeta analysis, collaborators shipped samples in one of three forms: frozen whole blood, isolated PBMCs, or DNA extracted from either of those sample types. Cut back by 5 bases and 0 bases, the V and J ends lie 5 bases apart. The germline V gene sets CDR1 to SNHLY and CDR2 to FYNNEI. Counted from cysteine to phenylalanine, this CDR3 has 13 amino acids. Just CDR3 DNA is preserved here, 39 bases in frame from base 1. Overall study results and their limits: The quantity of clinical and demographic metadata differed by source and by participant and was supplied without curation.

This clone was counted once. The antigen it binds to is not known. No base quality information exists; no much larger clone differs at one position. TCRbeta CDR3 regions were amplified from genomic DNA using the immunoSEQ Assay, a bias-controlled multiplex PCR. Per the authors' processing: The number of nucleated cells in each sample was estimated by amplification of reference gene primers within the assay. Sequence reads were collapsed and filtered to measure the absolute abundance of every unique TCRbeta CDR3 rearrangement. For each sample, productive Simpson clonality was calculated as the square root of Simpson's diversity index across productive rearrangements. In its TCRdb copy, this immuneACCESS table keeps in-frame sequences only and misses some clones. Where compared with another copy, unresolved V genes explain less than half of these, and the others have no known cause. The D gene and trimming were derived from the DNA, and the V and J assignments and clone size from that table. The sample has about 240,000 clones on record, approximately 86% of them singletons. The ten largest clones take up more than 6% of the sample.

This sequence uses TRBV2 and TRBJ1-5, with the identity of the D gene unclear. The TCR was taken from a woman in her fifties or sixties with active or convalescent COVID-19. Sequenced: peripheral blood. In nucleotides, the sequence is TGTGCCAGCAGTACATATAGCAATCAGCCCCAGCATTTT. This sequence encodes CASSTYSNQPQHF.